The next 15 T cell receptor beta chains were all read from a single sample in a study of shared clonotypes between healthy human individuals. Sequencing was performed with immunoSEQ multiplex PCR; in TCRdb, only in-frame clones are kept and a portion is missing. This sample has 450,000 to 500,000 clones, with about 85% found just once. The sample comprised PBMCs. The receptors were sampled from a middle-aged woman in good health. Some clones in this sample may be carry-over from other donors' samples.

The chain combines TRBV6-1 with TRBJ1-1, with D unclear. Germline-derived CDR1 and CDR2 are MNHNS and SASEGT. CDR3 length: 13 amino acids. Trimming stripped 4 bases from V and 3 bases from J, with 9 bases between. Written as DNA, the CDR3 is TGTGCCAGCAGTGTGGAGCAGTACACTGAAGCTTTCTTT. It is translated as CASSVEQYTEAFF.

This chain joins TRBV29-1 and TRBJ1-3; D not resolved. Germline-derived CDR1 and CDR2 are SQVTM and ANQGSEA. This CDR3 contains 12 residues. V lost 7 bases, J lost 4 bases, and 11 bases lay in between. The CDR3 reads CSGQERGNTIYF. The CDR3 DNA sequence: TGCAGCGGCCAGGAAAGGGGAAACACCATATATTTT.

In the case of this clone: This may come from a read error, since a much larger clone is one base off. In this CDR3 the conserved last residue, phenylalanine or tryptophan, is missing, so a read error is likely. It is unclear where the CDR3 begins or ends on the DNA, so no DNA is shown, and the CDR3 is as TCRdb lists it. V gene TRBV11-2 combines with J gene TRBJ2-7; the table's TRBD2 call for D was not verified on the DNA. The CDR3 spans 12 amino acids, including both terminal residues. Germline V gene lookup returns CDR1 SGHAT and CDR2 FQNNGV. The CDR3 loop reads CASSATSGSLYL.

The chain is built from TRBV9 and TRBJ2-3; D ambiguous. Between the trimmed V and J ends, which lost 0 bases and 0 bases, there was a span of 8 bases. The CDR3 totals 15 residues. Germline loops: CDR1 SGDLS, CDR2 YYNGEE. As DNA, the CDR3 is TGTGCCAGCAGCGTAGTTGGGGTTAGCACAGATACGCAGTATTTT. Its translation is CASSVVGVSTDTQYF.

The chain links TRBV29-1 to TRBJ2-1, with TRBD1 matching 9 bases. Germline V gene sequence: CDR1 SQVTM, CDR2 ANQGSEA. Trimming removed 3 bases from V and 5 bases from J; junction bases left unmatched: 2. The CDR3 is 13 amino acids. The CDR3 bases are TGCAGCGTTGAGAGGGACAGGGACAATGAGCAGTTCTTC. It encodes CSVERDRDNEQFF.

On this clone: A far larger clone is a single base away, which makes a read error likely. The conserved final phenylalanine or tryptophan is absent from the CDR3, which likely points to a read error. The chain combines TRBV11-2 with TRBJ2-3; D remains ambiguous. The CDR3 has 16 residues. V lost 2 bases and J lost 4, with 16 bases in between. Germline CDR1 is SGHAT and CDR2 is FQNNGV. The CDR3 DNA reads as TGTGCCAGCAGCTTAAGAAGGGCGGTACGCGCAGATACGCAGTATCTT. Translating gives CASSLRRAVRADTQYL.

This clone was counted a single time. V is TRBV7-2 and J is TRBJ2-7; D is possibly TRBD1 (6 bases). V was trimmed by 5 bases and J by 1 base, leaving 12 bases between them. Germline CDR1 and CDR2: SGHTA and FQGNSA. The CDR3 spans 14 residues. CDR3 residues: CASSVTGSSYEQYF. The CDR3 DNA reads as TGTGCCAGCAGCGTGACAGGATCTTCCTACGAGCAGTACTTC. The variable domain in full, completed from reference TRBV7-2 and TRBJ2-7, reads GAGVSQSPSNKVTEKGKDVELRCDPISGHTALYWYRQSLGQGLEFLIYFQGNSAPDKSGLPSDRFSAERTGGSVSTLTIQRTQQEDSAVYLCASSVTGSSYEQYFGPGTRLTVT.

The genes are TRBV5-1 and TRBJ1-1, with TRBD1 identical over 8 bases. The length of the CDR3 is 14 residues. V was pared by 4 bases and J by 1 base, with 3 bases of the junction left unmatched. The germline CDR1 and CDR2 sequences are SGHRS and YFSETQ. The CDR3 is CASSDQGANTEAFF. DNA of the CDR3: TGCGCCAGCAGCGACCAGGGGGCGAACACTGAAGCTTTCTTT. The complete variable domain, with remaining parts taken from reference TRBV5-1 and TRBJ1-1, reads KAGVTQTPRYLIKTRGQQVTLSCSPISGHRSVSWYQQTPGQGLQFLFEYFSETQRNKGNFPGRFSGRQFSNSRSEMNVSTLELGDSALYLCASSDQGANTEAFFGQGTRLTVV.

About this clone itself: A far larger clone is one base from this, pointing to a likely read error. Other DNA variants within this sample encode the same CDR3. This chain uses TRBV10-3 with TRBJ2-3; 9 bases align to TRBD1. After removal of 9 bases from V and 3 bases from J, the junction contained 7 bases not matched to a gene. The CDR3 consists of 14 residues. CDR1 ENHRY and CDR2 SYGVKD come from the germline V gene. CDR3 coding DNA: TGTGCCATAAGCGGGACAGGGACAACAGATACGCAGTATTTT. The encoded protein is CAISGTGTTDTQYF.

This chain connects TRBV5-1 to TRBJ2-7; TRBD2 matches 11 bases. The J segment lost 0 bases and the V segment lost 2 bases, leaving 1 base of the junction unmatched. CDR3 length: 15 residues. CDR1 is SGHRS, CDR2 YFSETQ, per germline. As DNA, the CDR3 is TGCGCCAGCAGCTTCGGGACTAGCGGCTCCTACGAGCAGTACTTC. Its translation: CASSFGTSGSYEQYF.

Remarks on this clone: This likely reflects a read error, since a far larger clone is one base away. V and J are TRBV4-1 and TRBJ1-1, with D possibly matching TRBD1 (6 bases). Germline values: CDR1 MGHRA, CDR2 YSYEKL. The length of the CDR3 is 13 residues. The CDR3 coding sequence is TGCGCCAGCAGCCGAGGACAGAGCACTGGAGCTTTCTTT. This encodes CASSRGQSTGAFF.

This chain links TRBV5-1 with TRBJ2-1, with TRBD1 as a possible D gene (5 bases). This CDR3 region has 15 residues. V lost 0 bases, J lost 5 bases, and 12 bases lay in between. In germline, CDR1 is SGHRS, CDR2 YFSETQ. The CDR3, as DNA: TGCGCCAGCAGCTTGGGACAGCCAGGAGACAATGAGCAGTTCTTC. It specifies CASSLGQPGDNEQFF.

In regard to this clone: This sample also contains other DNA sequences that code for the same CDR3. The gene calls are TRBV30 and TRBJ1-3, with D perhaps TRBD1 (6 bases). V gave up 0 bases and J gave up 2 bases, with 8 bases separating them. Germline CDR1 GTSNPN, CDR2 SVGIG (reference sequence). CDR3 length equals 14 residues. DNA for the CDR3: TGTGCCTGGAGTGTAGGGGGTACTGGAAACACCATATATTTT. Protein sequence: CAWSVGGTGNTIYF.

The rearrangement joins TRBV4-2 to TRBJ1-1; D gene ambiguous. The germline CDR1 and CDR2 sequences are LGHNA and YNFKEQ. Trimming removed 0 bases at V and 11 bases at J, with 16 bases between. This CDR3 is 14 amino acids long. The CDR3 DNA reads TGTGCCAGCAGCCAAGAGCATCTCGGGGTAGGGGCTTTCTTT. Its translation is CASSQEHLGVGAFF.

DNA of the CDR3: TGTGCCAGCGCAAAACAGGGGGCGGGCACCGGGGAGCTGTTTTTT. It is translated as CASAKQGAGTGELFF. The chain couples TRBV6-5 to TRBJ2-2, with 9 bases identical to TRBD1. Germline V gene sequence: CDR1 MNHEY, CDR2 SVGAGI. V dropped 8 bases and J dropped 4; count of bases not matched to a gene: 8. The CDR3 consists of 15 residues.